The text below deals with one T cell receptor beta chain. The sample comes from a study of T cell responses to AZD1222 COVID-19 vaccine. Assay: immunoSEQ multiplex PCR; the TCRdb copy retains only in-frame clones and omits some. The sample carries nearly 95,000 clones, roughly 89% recorded once. Germline V gene data show CDR1 as SGHDT and CDR2 as YYEEEE. Trimming removed 6 bases at V and 7 bases at J, with 20 bases between. The CDR3 extends over 15 amino acids. This chain joins TRBV5-6 and TRBJ2-1, with D possibly being TRBD2 (7 bases). This receptor was obtained from an adult in good health. The specimen was peripheral blood, collected on day 0 of AZD1222 vaccination. The CDR3 sequence is CASTGGLDPRNEQFF. CDR3 sequence (DNA): TGTGCCAGCACCGGGGGGCTGGACCCCCGGAATGAGCAGTTCTTC.